These 27 T cell receptor beta chains were sequenced from one sample in a study of blood T cell repertoires in COVID-19. The table came from immunoSEQ multiplex PCR; TCRdb's copy has only in-frame clones and leaves some out. Seen here are some 97,000 clones, approximately 90% observed once, and the top ten hold 0.85% to 1%. The sample consisted of peripheral blood. The receptors were sampled from a man aged 55 to 70 with acute or convalescent COVID-19.

CDR3 DNA: TGTGCCAGCAGTGTAGCGGGAGAGGCCTACAATGAGCAGTTCTTC. Translated, it gives CASSVAGEAYNEQFF. This chain links TRBV6-1 with TRBJ2-1, with TRBD2 matching 9 bases. CDR1 and CDR2 from the germline V gene are MNHNS and SASEGT. This CDR3 is built from 15 residues. V was clipped by 4 bases and J by 2 bases; unmatched bases: 3.

This CDR3 reads CASKTGEWSEKLFF. Written as DNA, the CDR3 is TGTGCCAGTAAAACAGGGGAGTGGAGTGAAAAACTGTTTTTT. J is TRBJ1-4 and V is TRBV19; 7 positions agree with TRBD1. The CDR3 runs to 14 residues. The junction had 9 bases not matched to a gene; V was cut back by 7 bases and J by 7 bases. CDR1 is LNHDA and CDR2 is SQIVND in the germline V gene (reference sequence).

The gene calls are TRBV10-3 and TRBJ2-1; 7 bases fit TRBD2. The length of the CDR3 is 16 residues. After removal of 2 bases from V and 6 bases from J, the junction contained 10 bases not matched to a gene. The germline V gene encodes CDR1 ENHRY and CDR2 SYGVKD. DNA for the CDR3: TGTGCCATCAGTGAGCCCGGGACTACCGTAGCCAATGAGCAGTTCTTC. Encoded protein: CAISEPGTTVANEQFF.

The genes are TRBV5-1 and TRBJ2-1; 7 nucleotides agree with TRBD2. CDR1 is SGHRS and CDR2 is YFSETQ in the germline V gene. CDR3 length: 16 residues. The V and J ends lost 0 bases and 8 bases, in that order; junction bases with no gene match: 11. CDR3 coding DNA: TGCGCCAGCAGCTTGGGGGAAGTCGGTGGGAGGGATGAGCAGTTCTTC. This codes for CASSLGEVGGRDEQFF. The whole variable domain, remainder taken from reference TRBV5-1 and TRBJ2-1, is KAGVTQTPRYLIKTRGQQVTLSCSPISGHRSVSWYQQTPGQGLQFLFEYFSETQRNKGNFPGRFSGRQFSNSRSEMNVSTLELGDSALYLCASSLGEVGGRDEQFFGPGTRLTVL.

This clone was recorded once. The gene calls are TRBV19 and TRBJ1-4, with TRBD1 matching 8 bases. This CDR3 spans 15 amino acids. V dropped 3 bases and J dropped 3; count of bases not matched to a gene: 3. CDR1 and CDR2 from the germline V gene are LNHDA and SQIVND (reference sequence). Here the CDR3 DNA reads TGTGCCAGTAGTATCGACAGGGGAGCTAATGAAAAACTGTTTTTT. This gives the protein CASSIDRGANEKLFF.

This rearrangement joins TRBV5-5 to TRBJ2-1, with 10 bases that match TRBD1. After removal of 4 bases from V and 8 bases from J, the junction contained 6 bases not matched to a gene. CDR3 size: 14 residues. Germline V gene sequence: CDR1 SGHKS, CDR2 YYEKEE (reference sequence). The CDR3 sequence: CASSRDRGIDEQFF. CDR3 nucleotide sequence: TGTGCCAGCAGCAGGGACAGGGGTATCGATGAGCAGTTCTTC.

This chain connects TRBV28 to TRBJ1-4, with 10 bases aligning to TRBD1. Trimming removed 1 base from V and 6 bases from J; junction bases left unmatched: 5. Germline CDR1 MDHEN, CDR2 SYDVKM. The CDR3 length is 16 residues. The CDR3 is CASSLSGQGLHEKLFF. The CDR3 DNA is TGTGCCAGCAGTTTATCGGGACAGGGGCTTCATGAAAAACTGTTTTTT.

The chain employs TRBV7-9 and TRBJ2-1; 7 bases are shared with TRBD1. Germline-derived CDR1 and CDR2 are SEHNR and FQNEAQ (reference sequence). V trimming: 5 bases; J trimming: 4 bases; junction bases outside the gene matches: 5. This CDR3 region has 14 residues. CDR3 nucleotides: TGTGCCAGCAGCCACCGACAGGGTTACAATGAGCAGTTCTTC. Translating gives CASSHRQGYNEQFF.

The CDR3 reads CASSSRDRMQYF. The CDR3 DNA sequence: TGTGCCAGCAGTTCAAGGGACAGGATGCAGTACTTC. This sequence joins TRBV12-3 or TRBV12-4 and TRBJ2-4, with 8 bases fitting TRBD1. The V segment lost 4 bases and the J segment 13 bases; nucleotides outside the gene matches: 6. The CDR3 length is 12 residues.

This clone was observed a single time. This chain uses TRBV7-3 with TRBJ1-1, with D unresolved. The CDR3 consists of 13 residues. The V end lost 4 bases, the J end lost 4 bases, and 10 bases lay between the germline ends. Germline CDR1 SGHTA, CDR2 FQGTGA. The CDR3: CASSWGVGTEAFF. The DNA of the CDR3 is TGTGCCAGCAGCTGGGGAGTGGGCACTGAAGCTTTCTTT.

This chain links TRBV11-2 with TRBJ1-4, with TRBD1 matching 9 bases. The CDR3 length is 14 residues. The germline gives CDR1 SGHAT, CDR2 FQNNGV. The trim removed 5 bases at V and 8 bases at J, leaving 6 bases unmatched. In DNA, the CDR3 is TGTGCCAGCAGCCGGACAGGGGACAGAGAAAAACTGTTTTTT. Translated, it gives CASSRTGDREKLFF.

A note on this clone: Mismatch with germline at one junction end may stem from a read error. The rearrangement links TRBV30 to TRBJ2-7; D unresolved. Germline V lookup: CDR1 GTSNPN, CDR2 SVGIG (reference sequence). This CDR3 region has 12 residues. The CDR3 region is CAWMPSYGATSF. Here the CDR3 DNA reads TGTGCCTGGATGCCCTCGTACGGAGCCACATCTTTC.

This chain connects TRBV3-1 (or the pseudogene TRBV3-2) to TRBJ2-1; 12 bases match TRBD2. Germline CDR1 is LGHDT and CDR2 is YNNKEL (reference sequence). The CDR3 loop spans 12 amino acids. Unmatched junction bases numbered 3, after V lost 9 bases and J lost 9 bases. CDR3 loop: CASGLAGFEQFF. The CDR3 DNA reads as TGTGCCAGTGGACTAGCGGGATTTGAGCAGTTCTTC.

CDR3 nucleotides: TGTGCCAGCAGCCTAGGGGGCTGGAATGAGCAGTTCTTC. Its translation is CASSLGGWNEQFF. The chain uses TRBV11-3 and TRBJ2-1; TRBD1 aligns across 7 bases. The CDR3 length is 13 residues. V gave up 5 bases and J gave up 7 bases; unmatched junction bases: 5. Looked up from germline, CDR1 is SGHNT and CDR2 is YENEEA.

The chain links TRBV23-1 to TRBJ2-7; the D gene is possibly TRBD2 (7 bases). TRBV23-1 is an open reading frame whose function is uncertain. V was cut by 2 bases and J by 7 bases, with 24 bases left in between. CDR3 length: 17 residues. The CDR3 spells CASSQRSKGLGGREQYV. The CDR3 region has the DNA TGCGCCAGCAGTCAAAGAAGTAAAGGACTAGGGGGGAGGGAGCAGTACGTC.

The chain joins TRBV24-1 to TRBJ1-1; D unclear. Trimming left V 0 bases short and J 0 bases short, with 4 bases between. Per germline, CDR1 KGHDR and CDR2 SFDVKD. There are 14 residues in the CDR3. The CDR3 bases are TGTGCCACCAGTGATTTGACAGTGAACACTGAAGCTTTCTTT. Its protein is CATSDLTVNTEAFF.

The genes are TRBV3-1 (or the pseudogene TRBV3-2) and TRBJ2-1; TRBD2 matches at 8 bases. Germline V gene sequence: CDR1 LGHDT, CDR2 YNNKEL (reference sequence). Losses at the gene ends were 3 bases for V and 5 bases for J; bases not matched to a gene: 3. This CDR3 has 14 amino acids. CDR3 nucleotides: TGTGCCAGCAGCCAGACTAGCGCGCACAATGAGCAGTTCTTC. Its translation: CASSQTSAHNEQFF.

The rearrangement joins TRBV19 to TRBJ2-2, with 10 bases identical to TRBD1. The CDR3 has 17 residues. The junction had 10 bases not matched to a gene; V was cut back by 5 bases and J by 4 bases. CDR1 LNHDA and CDR2 SQIVND come from the germline V gene (reference sequence). CDR3 residues: CASSLRDRGSFTGELFF. The CDR3 coding sequence is TGTGCCAGTAGTCTCCGGGACAGGGGCTCCTTCACCGGGGAGCTGTTTTTT. Full variable domain (rest looked up from reference TRBV19 and TRBJ2-2): DGGITQSPKYLFRKEGQNVTLSCEQNLNHDAMYWYRQDPGQGLRLIYYSQIVNDFQKGDIAEGYSVSREKKESFPLTVTSAQKNPTAFYLCASSLRDRGSFTGELFFGEGSRLTVL.

J is TRBJ2-3 and V is TRBV6-1; no clear D. V was shortened by 1 base and J by 2 bases, with 7 bases between the two germline ends. The CDR3 sequence is 14 residues long. CDR1 and CDR2 from the germline V gene are MNHNS and SASEGT. The CDR3 DNA follows: TGTGCCAGCAGTGAAGTCTACTTCACAGATACGCAGTATTTT. Encoded protein: CASSEVYFTDTQYF.

The chain has TRBV30 and TRBJ1-1; 11 bases agree with TRBD1. V gave up 3 bases and J gave up 4 bases; unmatched junction bases: 4. The germline V gene encodes CDR1 GTSNPN and CDR2 SVGIG (reference sequence). CDR3 length: 14 residues. The CDR3 coding sequence is TGTGCCTGGAGGTGGGACAGGGGGATCACTGAAGCTTTCTTT. Protein sequence: CAWRWDRGITEAFF. Variable domain in full (rest from reference TRBV30 and TRBJ1-1): SQTIHQWPATLVQPVGSPLSLECTVEGTSNPNLYWYRQAAGRGLQLLFYSVGIGQISSEVPQNLSASRPQDRQFILSSKKLLLSDSGFYLCAWRWDRGITEAFFGQGTRLTVV.

The gene calls are TRBV7-2 and TRBJ1-1, with D possibly TRBD1 on 6 matching bases. Germline V lookup: CDR1 SGHTA, CDR2 FQGNSA. The CDR3 runs 15 residues. Trimming left V 5 bases short and J 4 bases short, with 17 bases between. The CDR3: CASSPNRGKVTEAFF. In DNA, the CDR3 is TGTGCCAGCAGCCCGAATAGGGGGAAGGTCACTGAAGCTTTCTTT.

This chain links TRBV11-3 with TRBJ2-2; 8 bases agree with TRBD1. The V gene's germline CDR1 is SGHNT and CDR2 YENEEA. This CDR3 has 16 amino acids. The V and J ends lost 7 bases and 0 bases, in that order; junction bases with no gene match: 7. The CDR3 DNA follows: TGTGCCAGCACCGCGCTGGGACAGGCGAACACCGGGGAGCTGTTTTTT. Encoded protein: CASTALGQANTGELFF.

In this sample, this clone turned up once. The chain is built from TRBV2 and TRBJ2-6; 7 nucleotides agree with TRBD1. The germline V gene encodes CDR1 SNHLY and CDR2 FYNNEI. Trimming cost V 3 bases and J 3 bases; bases outside gene matches: 8. The CDR3 consists of 17 residues. The CDR3 loop is CASSDDRVGDGANVLTF. DNA of the CDR3: TGTGCCAGCAGTGATGACAGGGTTGGAGATGGGGCCAACGTCCTGACTTTC.

This clone was recorded only once. The chain carries TRBV28 and TRBJ2-3, with 10 nucleotides matching TRBD2. The ends lost 5 bases at V and 5 bases at J; junction bases unmatched: 10. The CDR3 has 16 residues. Germline V gives CDR1 MDHEN, CDR2 SYDVKM. The CDR3 sequence is CASSLISGRALDTQYF. CDR3 DNA: TGTGCCAGCAGTCTAATCAGCGGGAGGGCCTTAGATACGCAGTATTTT.

The V call is TRBV28, the J call TRBJ1-1, with unresolved D. The germline gives CDR1 MDHEN, CDR2 SYDVKM. The V gene lost 3 bases and the J gene lost 4 bases, with 12 bases spanning the gap. CDR3 size: 14 residues. This chain's CDR3 is CASSFNARSTEAFF. CDR3 coding DNA: TGTGCCAGCAGTTTTAATGCCCGGAGCACTGAAGCTTTCTTT. The variable domain in full, with the rest retrieved from reference TRBV28 and TRBJ1-1, is DVKVTQSSRYLVKRTGEKVFLECVQDMDHENMFWYRQDPGLGLRLIYFSYDVKMKEKGDIPEGYSVSREKKERFSLILESASTNQTSMYLCASSFNARSTEAFFGQGTRLTVV.

This chain connects TRBV30 to TRBJ1-2, with 7 bases identical to TRBD1. The CDR3 has 14 amino acids. CDR1 is GTSNPN, CDR2 SVGIG, per germline (reference sequence). The V and J ends lost 1 base and 7 bases, in that order; junction bases with no gene match: 9. In nucleotides, the CDR3 is TGTGCCTGGAGTGCTAAACAGGGGAGAGTTGGCTACACCTTC. Amino acid sequence: CAWSAKQGRVGYTF.

The CDR3 reads CASSPQDRGWDEQFF. The CDR3 DNA follows: TGTGCCAGCTCACCCCAGGACAGGGGATGGGATGAGCAGTTCTTC. The genes are TRBV18 and TRBJ2-1, with 9 bases lining up with TRBD1. The germline V gene has CDR1 KGHSH and CDR2 LQKENI. V gave up 3 bases and J gave up 8 bases; unmatched junction bases: 8. CDR3 length: 15 residues.